This T cell receptor (beta chain) was profiled in a study of T cell responses to AZD1222 COVID-19 vaccine. Overall study context: Researchers grouped second doses given at about 4 or about 12 weeks into one pool. The study's findings and limits: Only a handful of individuals given AZD1222 were seropositive at baseline. Females outnumbered males among donors, who were mostly white British; clonal diversity was possibly underestimated. Along spike, vaccine-associated CD4 TCRs were found throughout, with dominance at 160-218 and 743-854.

Trimming removed 6 bases from V and 7 bases from J, with 21 bases in between. The CDR3 length is 15 residues. Germline CDR1 SGHDN, CDR2 FVKESK. On this clone itself: Its antigen is undetermined.

The protocol was immunoSEQ multiplex PCR, while the TCRdb copy is restricted to in-frame clones and leaves out a portion. The sample has more than 85,000 clones; roughly nine tenths are singletons. Sequenced here: peripheral blood, sampled on day 0 of AZD1222 vaccination. This sequence was found in an adult in good health. The chain uses TRBV14 and TRBJ1-1; TRBD1 is a possible D gene (5 bases). This CDR3 is CASSPVGRGQIEAFF. The CDR3 nucleotides read TGTGCCAGCAGTCCCGTCGGCCGAGGACAAATTGAAGCTTTCTTT.